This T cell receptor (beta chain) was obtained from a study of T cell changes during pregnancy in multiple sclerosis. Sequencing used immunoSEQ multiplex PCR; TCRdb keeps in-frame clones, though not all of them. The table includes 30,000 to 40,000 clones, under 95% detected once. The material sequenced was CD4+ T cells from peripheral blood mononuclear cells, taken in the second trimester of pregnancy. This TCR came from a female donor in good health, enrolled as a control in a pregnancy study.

In nucleotides, the CDR3 is TGTGCCAGCAGTCCCGGGACAGGGAGAGATACGCAGTATTTT. It codes for CASSPGTGRDTQYF. The V call is TRBV6-4, the J call TRBJ2-3; 9 bases match TRBD1. In germline, CDR1 is MRHNA, CDR2 SNTAGT. The V and J ends lost 5 bases and 5 bases, in that order; junction bases with no gene match: 5. The CDR3 runs to 14 residues.